The entry that follows covers one TCR beta chain sequence. Its antigen remains unknown. The record originates from a study of shared clonotypes between healthy human individuals. Investigators spread the genomic DNA of each subset evenly over several immunoSEQ plates. The assay was immunoSEQ multiplex PCR, and TCRdb's table has in-frame clones only and misses some. The sample shows some 2.4 million clones, over 85% of them seen only once. General observations from the study: Several donors shared roughly 5% of their naive CD4 clonotypes. Incomplete sequencing of sorted subsets was indicated by rarefaction despite large depth.

Both subsets, CD45RA+ naive and CD45RA-negative memory, were split from the CD4+ cells. V dropped 4 bases and J dropped 1 base, with 11 bases sitting between them. The CDR3 loop spans 14 amino acids. Germline lookup yields CDR1 SGHRS and CDR2 YFSETQ. This TCR derives from a man aged 18 to 30 in good health. Some clones in this sample may be carry-over from other donors' samples. Material: naive CD4+ T cells from PBMCs. Subset: CD45RA+ positively selected. The chain employs TRBV5-1 and TRBJ1-1; maybe TRBD1 (5 bases). In DNA form, the CDR3 reads TGCGCCAGCAGCCCAAGGGACGGGAACACTGAAGCTTTCTTT. It encodes CASSPRDGNTEAFF.